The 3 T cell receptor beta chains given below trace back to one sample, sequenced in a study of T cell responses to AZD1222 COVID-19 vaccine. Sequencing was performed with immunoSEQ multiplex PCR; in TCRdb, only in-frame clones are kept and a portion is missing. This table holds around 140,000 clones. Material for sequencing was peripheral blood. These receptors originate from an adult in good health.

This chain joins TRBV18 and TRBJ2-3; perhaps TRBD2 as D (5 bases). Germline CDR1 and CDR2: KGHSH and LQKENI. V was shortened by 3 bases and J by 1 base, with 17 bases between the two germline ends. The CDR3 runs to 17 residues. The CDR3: CASSPFAGISGTDTQYF. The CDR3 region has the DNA TGTGCCAGCTCACCCTTCGCCGGGATTTCGGGCACAGATACGCAGTATTTT.

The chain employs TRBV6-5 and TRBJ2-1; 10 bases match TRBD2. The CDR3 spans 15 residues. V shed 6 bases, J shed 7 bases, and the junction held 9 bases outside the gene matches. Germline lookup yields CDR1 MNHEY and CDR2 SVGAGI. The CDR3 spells CASRSGGALPNEQFF. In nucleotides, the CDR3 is TGTGCCAGCAGAAGCGGGGGGGCCCTCCCGAATGAGCAGTTCTTC.

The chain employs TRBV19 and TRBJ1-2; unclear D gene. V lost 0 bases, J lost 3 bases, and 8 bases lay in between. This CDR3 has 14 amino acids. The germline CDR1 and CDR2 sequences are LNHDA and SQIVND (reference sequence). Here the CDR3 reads CASSIDLADYGYTF. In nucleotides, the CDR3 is TGTGCCAGTAGTATAGATCTGGCAGACTATGGCTACACCTTC.